The 7 T cell receptor beta chains listed next were all sequenced from one sample in a study of cytomegalovirus exposure and HLA in healthy donors. Use of 60 Vbeta and 13 Jbeta primers characterized the PCR. TCRdb's table, derived via immunoSEQ multiplex PCR, lists solely in-frame clones and lacks some. Seen here are around 140,000 clones, around 90% observed once, and the top ten hold around 0.54%. Sequencing was performed on PBMCs. These receptors originate from a middle-aged woman in good health and CMV-seronegative.

This clone was observed a few times. CDR3 nucleotides: TGTGCCAGTCACGAACCACAGGGACCTGGAAACACCATATATTTT. The encoded protein is CASHEPQGPGNTIYF. The chain combines TRBV19 with TRBJ1-3, with D perhaps matching TRBD1 (6 bases). Trimming cost V 8 bases and J 2 bases, with 16 bases left between them. This CDR3 comprises 15 residues. CDR1 is LNHDA and CDR2 is SQIVND in the germline V gene (reference sequence).

The chain links TRBV5-1 to TRBJ2-7, with TRBD1 identical over 7 bases. The CDR3 is made up of 16 amino acids. V trimming: 5 bases; J trimming: 1 base; junction bases outside the gene matches: 12. Germline CDR1 is SGHRS and CDR2 is YFSETQ. CDR3 bases: TGCGCCAGCAGTCTCATCGGGACAGTAAAGTCCTACGAGCAGTACTTC. This translates into CASSLIGTVKSYEQYF. The full variable domain, in which reference TRBV5-1 and TRBJ2-7 provide the parts outside the CDR3, is KAGVTQTPRYLIKTRGQQVTLSCSPISGHRSVSWYQQTPGQGLQFLFEYFSETQRNKGNFPGRFSGRQFSNSRSEMNVSTLELGDSALYLCASSLIGTVKSYEQYFGPGTRLTVT.

J is TRBJ2-1 and V is TRBV4-1; 10 positions match TRBD2. Germline V gives CDR1 MGHRA, CDR2 YSYEKL. The ends lost 2 bases at V and 5 bases at J; junction bases unmatched: 9. The CDR3 contains 17 residues. The CDR3 loop is CASSQSIQREGNNEQFF. DNA for the CDR3: TGCGCCAGCAGCCAATCAATCCAGCGGGAGGGCAACAATGAGCAGTTCTTC.

The chain has TRBV28 and TRBJ1-3; no reliable D call. Germline V gene data show CDR1 as MDHEN and CDR2 as SYDVKM. The V and J ends lost 4 bases and 0 bases respectively, with 10 bases between them. This CDR3 comprises 15 residues. CDR3 bases: TGTGCCAGCAGTTACATCACGGGCTCTGGAAACACCATATATTTT. It encodes CASSYITGSGNTIYF. Complete variable domain (other parts from reference TRBV28 and TRBJ1-3): DVKVTQSSRYLVKRTGEKVFLECVQDMDHENMFWYRQDPGLGLRLIYFSYDVKMKEKGDIPEGYSVSREKKERFSLILESASTNQTSMYLCASSYITGSGNTIYFGEGSWLTVV.

A few counts support this clone. The rearrangement joins TRBV7-3 to TRBJ2-2; 9 nucleotides agree with TRBD1. Germline-derived CDR1 and CDR2 are SGHTA and FQGTGA. With 6 bases clipped from V and 3 bases from J, the junction kept 8 bases outside the gene matches. CDR3 length equals 16 residues. Here the CDR3 DNA reads TGTGCCAGCAGGGGCCCGGGACAGGGCGACACCGGGGAGCTGTTTTTT. Translated: CASRGPGQGDTGELFF. Combining the CDR3 with reference TRBV7-3 and TRBJ2-2 gives the whole variable domain GAGVSQTPSNKVTEKGKYVELRCDPISGHTALYWYRQSLGQGPEFLIYFQGTGAADDSGLPNDRFFAVRPEGSVSTLKIQRTERGDSAVYLCASRGPGQGDTGELFFGEGSRLTVL.

This chain connects TRBV7-6 to TRBJ1-5; a possible D gene is TRBD1 (5 bases). V lost 6 bases and J lost 4, with 16 bases in between. Germline lookup yields CDR1 SGHVS and CDR2 FNYEAQ. The CDR3 is made up of 15 amino acids. The CDR3 is CASSFGMGRNQPQHF. CDR3 DNA: TGTGCCAGCAGTTTTGGGATGGGGCGTAATCAGCCCCAGCATTTT. The full variable domain, completed using reference TRBV7-6 and TRBJ1-5, is GAGVSQSPRYKVTKRGQDVALRCDPISGHVSLYWYRQALGQGPEFLTYFNYEAQQDKSGLPNDRFSAERPEGSISTLTIQRTEQRDSAMYRCASSFGMGRNQPQHFGDGTRLSIL.

This clone was seen more than once but under ten times. Other nucleotide sequences in the sample specify the same CDR3. The chain employs TRBV7-9 and TRBJ2-3; 8 bases are shared with TRBD2. V dropped 3 bases and J dropped 1; count of bases not matched to a gene: 0. Per the germline V gene, CDR1 is SEHNR and CDR2 is FQNEAQ (reference sequence). CDR3 length: 14 residues. The CDR3 DNA is TGTGCCAGCAGCTTTAGCGGGGGCACAGATACGCAGTATTTT. This translates into CASSFSGGTDTQYF.